These 10 T cell receptor beta chains share one sample of origin, sequenced in a study of cytomegalovirus exposure and HLA in healthy donors. Researchers ran the PCR with 60 Vbeta and 13 Jbeta primers. Profiled with immunoSEQ multiplex PCR; TCRdb holds only in-frame clones, not every one. This table holds approximately 190,000 clones, around 85% found once. Sequenced sample: PBMCs. These receptor sequences come from a man aged 50 to 60 in good health and CMV-seronegative.

The J gene is TRBJ1-1, the V gene TRBV10-3; perhaps TRBD1 as D (6 bases). In germline, CDR1 is ENHRY, CDR2 SYGVKD. This CDR3 has 13 residues. With 6 bases removed from V and 1 base from J, the gap between germline ends came to 9 bases. CDR3 in DNA: TGTGCCATCAGGTACAGGGAGAACACTGAAGCTTTCTTT. Translating gives CAIRYRENTEAFF.

The genes are TRBV2 and TRBJ1-5; D may be TRBD1 (6 bases). Germline V lookup: CDR1 SNHLY, CDR2 FYNNEI. This CDR3 has 15 residues. Deletions cut 7 bases from V and 2 bases from J, with 15 bases between. CDR3 nucleotides: TGTGCCAGCACAATTGGGGGCGCGGGCAATCAGCCCCAGCATTTT. It translates to CASTIGGAGNQPQHF.

The chain has TRBV5-1 and TRBJ2-3; 8 nucleotides line up with TRBD1. Germline CDR1 SGHRS, CDR2 YFSETQ. V gave up 6 bases and J gave up 4 bases; unmatched junction bases: 4. This CDR3 region has 13 residues. The DNA of the CDR3 is TGCGCCAGCACCCCACAGGGGGCAGATACGCAGTATTTT. Its translation is CASTPQGADTQYF.

This sequence joins TRBV11-2 and TRBJ2-5; 8 bases map to TRBD1. V dropped 5 bases and J dropped 5; count of bases not matched to a gene: 1. CDR1 SGHAT and CDR2 FQNNGV come from the germline V gene. The CDR3 runs 12 residues. CDR3 in amino acids: CASSRDRETQYF. CDR3 sequence (DNA): TGTGCCAGCAGCCGGGACAGGGAGACCCAGTACTTC.

The chain uses TRBV18 and TRBJ2-2; D might be TRBD1 (6 bases). This CDR3 spans 15 amino acids. The germline V gene encodes CDR1 KGHSH and CDR2 LQKENI. Deletions cut 5 bases from V and 2 bases from J, with 12 bases between. The DNA for the CDR3 is TGTGCCAGCTCAACCGACAGGCGAAACACCGGGGAGCTGTTTTTT. It is translated as CASSTDRRNTGELFF.

This clone was counted once. The chain carries TRBV4-3 and TRBJ1-1, with D perhaps TRBD1 (5 bases). Germline values: CDR1 LGHNA, CDR2 YSLEER. The V end was cut by 2 bases, the J end by 5 bases, with 12 bases between. This CDR3 is 14 amino acids long. CDR3 protein: CASSQHPRGTEAFF. The CDR3 DNA sequence: TGCGCCAGCAGCCAACACCCGCGGGGGACTGAAGCTTTCTTT.

The V gene is TRBV25-1, the J gene TRBJ2-4; 7 bases fit TRBD2. The CDR3 loop spans 16 amino acids. Per the germline V gene, CDR1 is MGHDK and CDR2 is SYGVNS. J gave up 3 bases and V 4 bases, and 9 bases lay outside the gene matches. In DNA, the CDR3 is TGTGCCAGCAGTGTATCCCCAGGGAGGGGCAAAAACATTCAGTACTTC. This codes for CASSVSPGRGKNIQYF.

This clone was counted a single time. This chain links TRBV19 with TRBJ2-3; D not resolved. The CDR3 covers 14 residues. The V gene lost 2 bases and the J gene lost 6 bases, with 12 bases spanning the gap. Germline V gives CDR1 LNHDA, CDR2 SQIVND (reference sequence). The CDR3 here is CASSINEVDDTQYF. The CDR3 DNA is TGTGCCAGTAGTATAAATGAGGTCGACGATACGCAGTATTTT.

The chain recombines TRBV9 with TRBJ2-7; 8 nucleotides align to TRBD2. The length of the CDR3 is 15 residues. Germline V gene lookup returns CDR1 SGDLS and CDR2 YYNGEE. V was pared by 0 bases and J by 7 bases, with 9 bases of the junction left unmatched. CDR3 loop: CASSVADHGGAEQYF. CDR3 nucleotides: TGTGCCAGCAGCGTAGCTGACCACGGGGGGGCGGAGCAGTACTTC.

This sequence joins TRBV6-1 and TRBJ1-2; TRBD1 matches 10 bases. V was pared by 4 bases and J by 4 bases, with 3 bases of the junction left unmatched. The CDR3 is 14 residues long. Germline CDR1 and CDR2: MNHNS and SASEGT. In DNA form, the CDR3 reads TGTGCCAGCAGTGTGGGACAGGGGAGCTATGGCTACACCTTC. This codes for CASSVGQGSYGYTF.